Shown below are 7 T cell receptor beta chains from a single sample sequenced in a study of T cells after yellow fever vaccination. Via MiXCR, TCRdb re-called the 5' RACE reads, giving one row per CDR3 protein. This sample carries some 420,000 distinct CDR3 sequences, 15% to 20% of them seen once, and the ten largest clones take roughly a sixth. The material was PBMCs, obtained before the yellow fever booster vaccination. The source is a man aged 18 to 29 who received the YFV17D yellow fever vaccine.

This clonotype was counted a few times. This chain links TRBV6-2 or TRBV6-3 with TRBJ2-5, with D possibly matching TRBD1 (6 bases). CDR3 length: 15 amino acids. In germline, CDR1 is MNHEY, CDR2 SVGEGT. The V and J ends lost 6 bases and 2 bases respectively, with 16 bases between them. The CDR3 loop is CASRYRDTRQETQYF. Written as DNA, the CDR3 is TGTGCCAGCAGATACCGGGACACCCGGCAAGAGACCCAGTACTTC.

The CDR3 coding sequence is TGTGCCAGCAGGCCTACAGGGGCCTATAATGAAAAACTGTTTTTT. This encodes CASRPTGAYNEKLFF. The J gene is TRBJ1-4, the V gene TRBV27; 7 bases map to TRBD1. The J segment lost 4 bases and the V segment lost 6 bases, leaving 8 bases of the junction unmatched. In germline, CDR1 is MNHEY, CDR2 SMNVEV (reference sequence). The CDR3 extends over 15 amino acids. The full variable domain, completed using reference TRBV27 and TRBJ1-4, is EAQVTQNPRYLITVTGKKLTVTCSQNMNHEYMSWYRQDPGLGLRQIYYSMNVEVTDKGDVPEGYKVSRKEKRNFPLILESPSPNQTSLYFCASRPTGAYNEKLFFGSGTQLSVL.

The chain recombines TRBV28 with TRBJ1-1; TRBD1 matches at 7 bases. The V gene's germline CDR1 is MDHEN and CDR2 SYDVKM. The CDR3 sequence is 18 residues long. V shed 3 bases and J 2 bases; nucleotides not matched to a gene: 15. The CDR3 DNA follows: TGTGCCAGCAGTTTCGGGTTGCAGGGGGTGAGCGTCAACACTGAAGCTTTCTTT. This codes for CASSFGLQGVSVNTEAFF. Full variable domain (outside the CDR3, taken from reference TRBV28 and TRBJ1-1): DVKVTQSSRYLVKRTGEKVFLECVQDMDHENMFWYRQDPGLGLRLIYFSYDVKMKEKGDIPEGYSVSREKKERFSLILESASTNQTSMYLCASSFGLQGVSVNTEAFFGQGTRLTVV.

The chain combines TRBV28 with TRBJ1-1; D perhaps matches TRBD1 (5 bases). CDR1 is MDHEN, CDR2 SYDVKM, per germline. This CDR3 is built from 15 residues. The V end was cut by 7 bases, the J end by 1 base, with 16 bases between. CDR3 sequence reads: CASIGARGENTEAFF. Written as DNA, the CDR3 is TGTGCCAGCATTGGAGCTCGGGGGGAGAACACTGAAGCTTTCTTT.

This clonotype was picked up a small number of times. The chain employs TRBV29-1 and TRBJ2-5; 8 bases agree with TRBD1. The germline V gene has CDR1 SQVTM and CDR2 ANQGSEA. The CDR3 sequence is 12 residues long. V gave up 3 bases and J gave up 6 bases; unmatched junction bases: 3. This CDR3 reads CSVEDRVKTQYF. The CDR3 DNA sequence: TGCAGCGTTGAGGACAGGGTGAAGACCCAGTACTTC.

In this sample, this clonotype turned up a few times. This rearrangement joins TRBV6-6 to TRBJ2-7, with D maybe TRBD2 (6 bases). The V end was cut by 6 bases, the J end by 7 bases, with 19 bases between. This CDR3 is 14 amino acids long. CDR1 MNHNY and CDR2 SVGAGI come from the germline V gene (reference sequence). The CDR3 coding sequence is TGTGCCAGCAGCACACAACACGGGGGTGGGGAGCAGTACTTC. It is translated as CASSTQHGGGEQYF.

V usage is TRBV6-5 and J usage is TRBJ2-4; 9 bases map to TRBD1. The CDR3 consists of 15 residues. J lost 4 bases, V lost 5 bases, and 6 bases had no gene match. In germline, CDR1 is MNHEY, CDR2 SVGAGI. The CDR3: CASSQIGTGKNIQYF. The CDR3, as DNA: TGTGCCAGCAGTCAGATAGGGACAGGGAAAAACATTCAGTACTTC.